This TCR beta chain was obtained from a study of STAT3 mutations in large granular lymphocyte leukemia. Study outcomes and limitations: After therapy, about 35% of the 18 patients switched clonotypes, all new clones STAT3 wild type. Suggested: STAT3 mutation was not the ancestral event for these clonal expansions. Every T-cell large granular lymphocyte leukemia patient had at least one immunodominant TCR beta clonotype.

Details on this clone: Antigen specificity is unknown.

Around 40,000 productive templates were obtained per sample on average. Method: immunoSEQ multiplex PCR; TCRdb's copy keeps in-frame clones and lacks some. The profile shows tens of thousands of clones, about 94% of them singletons. In germline, CDR1 is SEHNR, CDR2 FQNEAQ (reference sequence). V lost 3 bases and J 0 bases, leaving 2 bases between the germline ends. The CDR3 length is 12 residues. This chain connects TRBV7-9 to TRBJ1-1; no clear D. This clonotype was sampled from a man between 40 and 49 years old with T-cell large granular lymphocyte leukemia. Some clones in this sample may be carry-over from other donors' samples. Sequenced material: peripheral blood mononuclear cells. As DNA, the CDR3 is TGTGCCAGCAGCTTTATGAACACTGAAGCTTTCTTT. Translated: CASSFMNTEAFF. Supplemented by reference TRBV7-9 and TRBJ1-1, the full variable domain reads DTGVSQNPRHKITKRGQNVTFRCDPISEHNRLYWYRQTLGQGPEFLTYFQNEAQLEKSRLLSDRFSAERPKGSFSTLEIQRTEQGDSAMYLCASSFMNTEAFFGQGTRLTVV.